These T cell receptor beta chains were read from a single sample in a study of blood T cell repertoires in COVID-19. Produced via immunoSEQ multiplex PCR; TCRdb's table is partial and in-frame only. Of over 250,000 clones in the sample, over 75% were seen once. Sequences were obtained from peripheral blood. These receptor sequences come from a human donor in a cohort sampled during active COVID-19. Both conserved end residues are part of each CDR3. The D gene is left open where the match is weak. Clone size is stated in some rows and not others, as once, few, many or a class when expanded.

V gene	J gene	D gene	clone size	CDR3 DNA	CDR3 protein
TRBV6-1	TRBJ2-1	.	.	TGTGCCAGCAGTGAATTGGCCGTCCGCTACAATGAGCAGTTCTTC	CASSELAVRYNEQFF
TRBV3-1/TRBV3-2	TRBJ1-2	TRBD1	.	TGTGCCAGCAGCCTTGACAGGGGAAGTGGCTACACCTTC	CASSLDRGSGYTF
TRBV14	TRBJ1-3	.	.	TGTGCCAGCAGCCAAGGTCGAGGGTACGGAAACACCATATATTTT	CASSQGRGYGNTIYF
TRBV7-6	TRBJ2-1	TRBD1	.	TGTGCCAGCAGCTTCACCGGGACAGGGCGGAATGAGCAGTTCTTC	CASSFTGTGRNEQFF
TRBV21-1	TRBJ1-2	.	once	TGTGCCAGCAGCAAAGACCGCGACGGACAGCCTTACTCGAACTATGGCTACACCTTC	CASSKDRDGQPYSNYGYTF
TRBV30	TRBJ2-4	.	.	TGTGCCTGGACCGACAGCCGTCCCGAGGTCATTCAGTACTTC	CAWTDSRPEVIQYF
TRBV28	TRBJ2-7	.	.	TGTGCCAGCAGTTTACGGCGGGGCCCCTACGAGCAGTACTTC	CASSLRRGPYEQYF
TRBV7-9	TRBJ2-1	.	.	TGTGCCAGCACCATTCTCAATGAGCAGTTCTTC	CASTILNEQFF
TRBV27	TRBJ2-1	.	.	TGTGCCAGCAGCCGCTGGCTAGCGTCCCGTAGCGGTGAGCAGTTCTTC	CASSRWLASRSGEQFF
TRBV7-9	TRBJ1-1	.	once	TGTGCCAGCAGCCTGGGAGAGGCTGAAGCTTTCTTT	CASSLGEAEAFF
TRBV20-1	TRBJ2-7	TRBD1	.	TGCAGTGGTCGAGCTTCGACAGGGTGGTACTTC	CSGRASTGWYF
TRBV6-5	TRBJ2-3	.	few	TGTGCCAGCAAGGGGCAGGGCATAAGGTACGATACGCAGTATTTT	CASKGQGIRYDTQYF
TRBV7-8	TRBJ2-1	TRBD1	.	TGTGCCAGCAGCCCTTATAGGCCGGGACAGGGTATGGATGAGCAGTTCTTC	CASSPYRPGQGMDEQFF
TRBV7-2	TRBJ2-7	TRBD1	.	TGTGCCAGCAGCTCCCACAGGGGGACCTACGAGCAGTACTTC	CASSSHRGTYEQYF
TRBV12-3/TRBV12-4	TRBJ1-5	.	.	TGTGCCAGCAGTGCCGGCGGGAGGCCCCAGCATTTT	CASSAGGRPQHF
TRBV11-2	TRBJ2-5	.	.	TGTGCCAGCAGCTCCTCGACATCTCGTCCCCAAGAGACCCAGTACTTC	CASSSSTSRPQETQYF
TRBV5-5	TRBJ1-1	TRBD1	.	TGTGCCAGCAGCCCCAGGACAGGGTCAAACACTGAAGCTTTCTTT	CASSPRTGSNTEAFF
TRBV12-3/TRBV12-4	TRBJ2-6	.	.	TGTGCCAGCAGGGACAGCGGCAACGTCCTGACTTTC	CASRDSGNVLTF
TRBV7-2	TRBJ1-1	.	.	TGTGCCAGCAGCTTAGCCGGGGTGAACACTGAAGCTTTCTTT	CASSLAGVNTEAFF
TRBV4-1	TRBJ2-5	.	.	TGCGCCAGCAGCGTAGGGAGAACACGCGGACGGGAGACCCAGTACTTC	CASSVGRTRGRETQYF
TRBV5-1	TRBJ2-2	TRBD2	.	TGCGCCAGCAGCTTCCAAGCGGGAGCGGTCGGGGAGCTGTTTTTT	CASSFQAGAVGELFF
TRBV19	TRBJ1-1	.	.	TGTGCCAGTAGTACCGGACGGGGGGGGACTGAAGCTTTCTTT	CASSTGRGGTEAFF
TRBV6-5	TRBJ2-5	.	.	TGTGCCAGTGGTATGCGGCCACAAGAGACCCAGTACTTC	CASGMRPQETQYF
TRBV7-2	TRBJ2-3	TRBD1	.	TGTGCCAGCAGCCCTAGGACAGGGAGGACAGATACGCAGTATTTT	CASSPRTGRTDTQYF
TRBV7-9	TRBJ2-6	.	.	TGTGCCGGCGGGCCCTCTGGGGCCAACGTCCTGACTTTC	CAGGPSGANVLTF
TRBV19	TRBJ2-2	TRBD1	.	TGTGCCAGTAGGGGACAGGGGAACACCGGGGAGCTGTTTTTT	CASRGQGNTGELFF
TRBV27	TRBJ2-3	TRBD2	.	TGTGCCAGCAAGAGGATGACTAGCGGCACAGATACGCAGTATTTT	CASKRMTSGTDTQYF
TRBV28	TRBJ1-2	TRBD1	.	TGTGCCAGCAACACAGGGGGCTTTGGCTACACCTTC	CASNTGGFGYTF
TRBV11-2	TRBJ2-5	TRBD2	.	TGTGCCAGCAGCTCGCCTAGCGGGCAAGAGACCCAGTACTTC	CASSSPSGQETQYF
TRBV11-3	TRBJ2-1	.	.	TGTGCCAGCAGCTTAGGTCTAGCGAATGAGCAGTTCTTC	CASSLGLANEQFF
TRBV24-1	TRBJ1-2	.	.	TGTGCCACCAGTGATTTGCACAGGAACTATGGCTACACCTTC	CATSDLHRNYGYTF
TRBV24-1	TRBJ2-7	.	few	TGTGCCACCAGTGATTCGGGATTAGTGTTTCGCGAGCAGTACTTC	CATSDSGLVFREQYF
TRBV6-6	TRBJ2-3	TRBD1	.	TGTGCCAGCACCCCCCAGGGGGCGGGCACAGATACGCAGTATTTT	CASTPQGAGTDTQYF